This T cell receptor beta chain appears in the sequencing data of a study of CD8+CD57+ T cells in acquired aplastic anemia. About the study: Quantities of DNA derived from sorted CD4+ and CD8+ cells averaged around 3 ug.

Germline V CDR1 and CDR2: LNHNV, YYDKDF (reference sequence). The length of the CDR3 is 15 residues. Trimming stripped 10 bases from V and 4 bases from J, with 20 bases between. Before being chosen for sequencing, patients had shown CD8+CD57+ cell expansion by flow cytometry. All patients had severe acquired aplastic anemia. CDR3 and TCR beta VDJ profiling relied on a genomic DNA template. TCRdb reprocessed the reads via MiXCR and lists one record per CDR3 protein. The table shows 250,000 to 350,000 distinct CDR3 sequences, with about three fifths occurring only once. Of note for this clonotype: What it binds is not known.

Findings and caveats of the study: Common to patients and controls were 25 to 30 CD8+ CDR3 sequences.

V is TRBV15 and J is TRBJ1-3; no definite D call. The receptor comes from a human donor with aplastic anemia. Sequencing was done on a sample of sorted CD4+, CD8+, or CD8+CD57+ T cells (not recorded which) from PBMCs. The CDR3 DNA sequence: TGTGCCATCGCCGAGGACGTCGGCGGAGGAAACACCATATATTTT. Translation gives CAIAEDVGGGNTIYF.